This T cell receptor beta chain was sequenced for a study of blood T cell repertoires in COVID-19. About the study: There were acute and convalescent COVID-19 samples, and they came from the United States, Italy and Spain. Sources were T cells, B-cell-depleted T cells, or PBMCs; the material itself was cDNA or gDNA.

The repertoire was sequenced with immunoSEQ multiplex PCR; TCRdb's copy has only in-frame clones and lacks some. The repertoire holds 70,000 to 90,000 clones, with 85% as singletons. This clone appeared a few times. CDR3 length: 15 residues. Germline V gene data show CDR1 as SGHNT and CDR2 as YYREEE (reference sequence). The trim removed 0 bases at V and 5 bases at J, leaving 7 bases unmatched. The origin of this receptor is a man in his fifties or sixties with acute or convalescent COVID-19. V gene TRBV5-4 combines with J gene TRBJ1-1; 7 bases fit TRBD1. Sequencing input: peripheral blood. The CDR3 is CASSLGGGAGTEAFF. DNA for the CDR3: TGTGCCAGCAGCTTGGGAGGGGGCGCTGGGACTGAAGCTTTCTTT.